The 29 T cell receptor beta chains given below trace back to one sample, sequenced in a study of T cell repertoires and HLA-DP antigens. The table came from immunoSEQ multiplex PCR; TCRdb's copy has only in-frame clones and leaves some out. This table holds some 89,000 clones, approximately 86% found once. Their target antigens are unknown. The sample consisted of CD4+ T cells from PBMCs. Source of these receptors: a man aged 45-65 years in good health and CMV-seronegative.

The chain uses TRBV4-2 and TRBJ2-3; 10 bases are shared with TRBD2. CDR3 length: 19 amino acids. V was clipped by 0 bases and J by 3 bases; unmatched bases: 12. The germline gives CDR1 LGHNA, CDR2 YNFKEQ. The CDR3 here is CASSQEGMASGGGTDTQYF. For the CDR3, the DNA is TGTGCCAGCAGCCAAGAGGGAATGGCTAGCGGGGGTGGGACAGATACGCAGTATTTT.

This chain joins TRBV12-5 and TRBJ2-1; a possible D gene is TRBD1 (6 bases). The CDR3 runs to 16 residues. V shed 4 bases and J shed 2 bases, with 15 bases lying between them. CDR1 and CDR2 from the germline V gene are LGHNT and FRNRAP. The chain's CDR3 is CASGSPQGWAYNEQFF. As DNA, the CDR3 is TGTGCTAGTGGTTCGCCTCAGGGGTGGGCCTACAATGAGCAGTTCTTC.

Notes on this clone: A junction end diverges from the germline sequence, so it may reflect a read error. The V and J genes are TRBV29-1 and TRBJ2-3; a possible D gene is TRBD1 (5 bases). The germline V gene has CDR1 SQVTM and CDR2 ANQGSEA. The CDR3 covers 13 residues. CDR3 nucleotides: TGCAGCGTTGAGATCGTTATCACAGGTACGCAGTATTTT. As protein: CSVEIVITGTQYF.

Only a few counts were recorded for this clone. The rearrangement joins TRBV19 to TRBJ1-6; D call uncertain. This CDR3 region has 11 residues. V lost 3 bases and J lost 17, with 11 bases in between. Germline values: CDR1 LNHDA, CDR2 SQIVND (reference sequence). The CDR3 loop reads CASSMSRKFHF. DNA for the CDR3: TGTGCCAGTAGTATGTCTCGTAAATTCCACTTT. Full variable domain (missing parts from reference TRBV19 and TRBJ1-6): DGGITQSPKYLFRKEGQNVTLSCEQNLNHDAMYWYRQDPGQGLRLIYYSQIVNDFQKGDIAEGYSVSREKKESFPLTVTSAQKNPTAFYLCASSMSRKFHFGNGTRLTVT.

This clone has more than one count but fewer than ten. The chain uses TRBV30 and TRBJ2-5; D not resolved. V lost 5 bases and J lost 1, with 14 bases in between. The CDR3 has 14 amino acids. Germline loops: CDR1 GTSNPN, CDR2 SVGIG (reference sequence). CDR3 protein: CAWGRQSIQETQYF. The DNA of the CDR3 is TGTGCCTGGGGAAGGCAGTCGATCCAAGAGACCCAGTACTTC.

This chain connects TRBV10-3 to TRBJ2-1; TRBD2 matches 13 bases. CDR1 is ENHRY and CDR2 is SYGVKD in the germline V gene. The CDR3 has 16 amino acids. Trimming took 6 bases from V and 7 from J; bases not matched to a gene: 9. CDR3 amino acids: CAIRATSGRARNEQFF. The CDR3 coding sequence is TGTGCCATCAGAGCAACTAGCGGGAGGGCCCGAAATGAGCAGTTCTTC.

The chain links TRBV7-2 to TRBJ2-6; D remains ambiguous. Germline V gene data show CDR1 as SGHTA and CDR2 as FQGNSA. Trimming removed 1 base from V and 0 bases from J, with 4 bases in between. The CDR3 runs to 15 residues. DNA for the CDR3: TGTGCCAGCAGCTTAGATGGCTCTGGGGCCAACGTCCTGACTTTC. Translation gives CASSLDGSGANVLTF.

This sequence joins TRBV27 and TRBJ1-3; D is perhaps TRBD1 (6 bases). Germline lookup yields CDR1 MNHEY and CDR2 SMNVEV (reference sequence). Trimming left V 4 bases short and J 2 bases short, with 15 bases between. This CDR3 has 16 residues. The CDR3 loop is CASSSTTGFTGNTIYF. The CDR3 nucleotides read TGTGCCAGCAGTTCAACGACAGGTTTCACTGGAAACACCATATATTTT.

The chain uses TRBV10-1 and TRBJ2-2, with TRBD2 matching over 12 bases. This CDR3 region has 15 residues. J lost 2 bases, V lost 6 bases, and 1 base had no gene match. Germline V gene data show CDR1 as WNHNN and CDR2 as SYGVQD (reference sequence). CDR3 sequence reads: CASRLAGGNTGELFF. The CDR3 DNA reads as TGCGCCAGCAGACTAGCGGGGGGCAACACCGGGGAGCTGTTTTTT.

The chain combines TRBV18 with TRBJ1-1, with a possible D match to TRBD1 (6 bases). V gave up 2 bases and J gave up 14 bases, with 15 bases separating them. CDR1 is KGHSH and CDR2 is LQKENI in the germline V gene. This CDR3 is 12 amino acids long. The CDR3 coding sequence is TGTGCCAGCTCACCAGATGGGGGCCTAGGCTTCTTT. Protein: CASSPDGGLGFF. The full variable domain, completed using reference TRBV18 and TRBJ1-1, is NAGVMQNPRHLVRRRGQEARLRCSPMKGHSHVYWYRQLPEEGLKFMVYLQKENIIDESGMPKERFSAEFPKEGPSILRIQQVVRGDSAAYFCASSPDGGLGFFGQGTRLTVV.

The rearrangement uses TRBV6-1 and TRBJ1-4, with 7 bases identical to TRBD1. The CDR3 covers 14 residues. Looked up from germline, CDR1 is MNHNS and CDR2 is SASEGT. V dropped 8 bases and J dropped 7; count of bases not matched to a gene: 10. DNA of the CDR3: TGTGCCAGCCAACTCGGGACAGTGAGTGAAAAACTGTTTTTT. Its translation: CASQLGTVSEKLFF.

The gene calls are TRBV4-1 and TRBJ1-6; possible D gene TRBD1, 5 bases. The CDR3 length is 15 residues. V was clipped by 2 bases and J by 7 bases, with 12 bases between them. Germline V gives CDR1 MGHRA, CDR2 YSYEKL. DNA for the CDR3: TGCGCCAGCAGCCAACCCGGGACTGAGAATTCACCCCTCCACTTT. Protein sequence: CASSQPGTENSPLHF.

The chain combines TRBV4-2 with TRBJ1-3, with D tentatively TRBD1 (6 bases). Germline V CDR1 and CDR2: LGHNA, YNFKEQ. Trimming pared 4 bases from V and 1 base from J, leaving 20 bases between. The CDR3 runs to 18 residues. The CDR3 DNA reads as TGTGCCAGCAGCCCCGAGGGTACGGGGGCTGGATCTGGAAACACCATATATTTT. It codes for CASSPEGTGAGSGNTIYF.

The V call is TRBV15, the J call TRBJ1-3, with D possibly matching TRBD1 (6 bases). In germline, CDR1 is LNHNV, CDR2 YYDKDF (reference sequence). This CDR3 comprises 15 residues. The V and J ends lost 3 bases and 0 bases respectively, with 9 bases between them. CDR3 DNA: TGTGCCACCAGCAGTAGGGGGGGCTCTGGAAACACCATATATTTT. As protein: CATSSRGGSGNTIYF.

Only one count was recorded for this clone. This chain connects TRBV5-4 to TRBJ2-3, with 8 bases that match TRBD2. Germline values: CDR1 SGHNT, CDR2 YYREEE (reference sequence). This CDR3 has 16 residues. The V and J ends lost 0 bases and 6 bases, in that order; junction bases with no gene match: 9. The CDR3 DNA follows: TGTGCCAGCAGCTTGGGTCTTAGCGGGGACGATGATACGCAGTATTTT. Translated: CASSLGLSGDDDTQYF.

This sequence joins TRBV6-5 and TRBJ2-7, with D possibly being TRBD2 (7 bases). V lost 4 bases and J 7 bases, leaving 11 bases between the germline ends. The germline CDR1 and CDR2 sequences are MNHEY and SVGAGI. This CDR3 contains 12 residues. The CDR3, as DNA: TGTGCCAGCAGTTTCGGGGGGCTGGAGCAGTACTTC. This translates into CASSFGGLEQYF.

The gene calls are TRBV18 and TRBJ2-5, with TRBD1 matching over 9 bases. Germline V lookup: CDR1 KGHSH, CDR2 LQKENI. The CDR3 consists of 16 residues. Trimming took 1 base from V and 5 from J; bases not matched to a gene: 8. CDR3 sequence reads: CASSPQRQGVWETQYF. The CDR3, as DNA: TGTGCCAGCTCACCACAGAGACAGGGGGTCTGGGAGACCCAGTACTTC. Together with reference TRBV18 and TRBJ2-5, the CDR3 gives the full variable domain: NAGVMQNPRHLVRRRGQEARLRCSPMKGHSHVYWYRQLPEEGLKFMVYLQKENIIDESGMPKERFSAEFPKEGPSILRIQQVVRGDSAAYFCASSPQRQGVWETQYFGPGTRLLVL.

This sequence joins TRBV28 and TRBJ2-2; 14 nucleotides line up with TRBD2. V dropped 6 bases and J dropped 1; count of bases not matched to a gene: 4. This CDR3 comprises 17 residues. Germline assignment: CDR1 MDHEN and CDR2 SYDVKM. The CDR3 nucleotides are TGTGCCAGCAGCCTGGGACTAGCGGGAGAGAACACCGGGGAGCTGTTTTTT. This gives the protein CASSLGLAGENTGELFF.

This chain links TRBV2 with TRBJ1-6; 9 bases align to TRBD1. Germline assignment: CDR1 SNHLY and CDR2 FYNNEI. The trim removed 3 bases at V and 7 bases at J, leaving 4 bases unmatched. The CDR3 loop spans 15 amino acids. The DNA of the CDR3 is TGTGCCAGCAGTGACTGGGGGACAGGGAATTCACCCCTCCACTTT. Its protein product is CASSDWGTGNSPLHF.

The chain is built from TRBV7-2 and TRBJ2-5, with 14 nucleotides matching TRBD2. There are 15 residues in the CDR3. The V gene's germline CDR1 is SGHTA and CDR2 FQGNSA. Trimming took 3 bases from V and 6 from J; bases not matched to a gene: 3. The CDR3, as DNA: TGTGCCAGCAGCTTGGGACTAGCGGGAGCCCAGACCCAGTACTTC. It translates to CASSLGLAGAQTQYF.

The V call is TRBV30, the J call TRBJ1-1; 8 bases align to TRBD1. Losses at the gene ends were 2 bases for V and 8 bases for J; bases not matched to a gene: 7. The CDR3 consists of 13 residues. CDR1 GTSNPN and CDR2 SVGIG come from the germline V gene (reference sequence). CDR3 coding DNA: TGTGCCTGGAGTTCAACCCGGACAGGGGAAGCTTTCTTT. Its protein product is CAWSSTRTGEAFF.

The genes are TRBV6-5 and TRBJ1-3; 10 positions agree with TRBD1. CDR3 length: 14 residues. Trimming at V came to 8 bases and at J to 0 bases, leaving 1 base not matched to a gene. Germline CDR1 and CDR2: MNHEY and SVGAGI. The CDR3: CASWDRGSGNTIYF. CDR3 DNA: TGTGCCAGCTGGGACAGGGGCTCTGGAAACACCATATATTTT.

The rearrangement uses TRBV4-1 and TRBJ2-7; TRBD2 agrees at 7 bases. V lost 1 base and J lost 2; bases outside the gene matches: 8. The CDR3 loop spans 16 amino acids. Germline lookup yields CDR1 MGHRA and CDR2 YSYEKL. This chain's CDR3 is CASSQALGGSPYEQYF. The CDR3, as DNA: TGCGCCAGCAGCCAAGCTCTGGGCGGGAGTCCCTACGAGCAGTACTTC.

This chain's CDR3 is CASSRDPGSTEAFF. The CDR3 region has the DNA TGTGCCAGCAGCCGGGACCCTGGGTCCACTGAAGCTTTCTTT. The chain carries TRBV6-5 and TRBJ1-1, with D tentatively TRBD1 (5 bases). The CDR3 has 14 amino acids. Trimming took 6 bases from V and 4 from J, leaving 15 bases between them. CDR1 MNHEY and CDR2 SVGAGI come from the germline V gene.

The genes are TRBV27 and TRBJ1-2; 7 bases agree with TRBD1. Germline loops: CDR1 MNHEY, CDR2 SMNVEV (reference sequence). V gave up 2 bases and J gave up 3 bases; unmatched junction bases: 6. CDR3 length: 15 residues. CDR3 sequence: CASSLMGQPHYGYTF. The CDR3, as DNA: TGTGCCAGCAGTTTAATGGGACAGCCCCACTATGGCTACACCTTC.

The V gene is TRBV30, the J gene TRBJ1-3, with 9 bases lining up with TRBD1. Germline V gene sequence: CDR1 GTSNPN, CDR2 SVGIG (reference sequence). Trimming at V came to 3 bases and at J to 4 bases, leaving 4 bases not matched to a gene. This CDR3 comprises 14 residues. CDR3 in amino acids: CAWSRDRAGNTIYF. The CDR3 nucleotides read TGTGCCTGGAGCCGGGACAGGGCGGGAAACACCATATATTTT.

As concerns this clone: The junction departs from germline at one end; a sequencing error may be responsible. The chain has TRBV7-7 and TRBJ2-2, with TRBD1 as a possible D gene (5 bases). CDR1 is SSHAT, CDR2 FNYEAQ, per germline (reference sequence). The CDR3 consists of 14 residues. DNA for the CDR3: TGTGCTAGCAGCTCGGTCAGACAGTCCGGGGAGCTGTTTTTT. It specifies CASSSVRQSGELFF.

This clone was observed a single time. The chain couples TRBV19 to TRBJ2-2; D is perhaps TRBD2 (6 bases). The V and J ends lost 1 base and 5 bases respectively, with 11 bases between them. This CDR3 is built from 15 residues. Germline V gives CDR1 LNHDA, CDR2 SQIVND (reference sequence). CDR3 bases: TGTGCCAGTAGTATAGGGCTAGCGAGTACCGGGGAGCTGTTTTTT. The encoded protein is CASSIGLASTGELFF.

The J gene is TRBJ2-2, the V gene TRBV6-6; D is undetermined. Trimming cost V 2 bases and J 7 bases, with 5 bases left between them. Germline CDR1 MNHNY, CDR2 SVGAGI (reference sequence). There are 12 residues in the CDR3. For the CDR3, the DNA is TGTGCCAGCAGTTACGAAATCGGGGAGCTGTTTTTT. Its translation: CASSYEIGELFF.